This TCR beta chain was captured by sequencing in a study of cytomegalovirus exposure and HLA in healthy donors. Points on this clone: The antigen remains undetermined.

Study-level points and caveats: The only immune exposure information that was available was CMV serostatus. It was assumed in the presence/absence analyses that sequencing depth was roughly uniform across donors.

CDR1 is SGHTA, CDR2 FQGNSA, per germline. The CDR3 has 15 amino acids. Trimming pared 1 base from V and 5 bases from J, leaving 14 bases between. The PCR was carried out with 60 Vbeta primers and 13 Jbeta primers. Repertoires were generated with immunoSEQ multiplex PCR, while TCRdb's copy carries only in-frame clones and drops some. The sample lists around 63,000 clones; approximately 81% were seen once. The clonotype was recovered from a young woman in good health and CMV-seronegative. This rearrangement joins TRBV7-2 to TRBJ1-2; D is perhaps TRBD1 (5 bases). The sequencing input was PBMCs. The DNA of the CDR3 is TGTGCCAGCAGCTTAGACTACAGGCTTCGGTATGGCTACACCTTC. Its translation is CASSLDYRLRYGYTF.